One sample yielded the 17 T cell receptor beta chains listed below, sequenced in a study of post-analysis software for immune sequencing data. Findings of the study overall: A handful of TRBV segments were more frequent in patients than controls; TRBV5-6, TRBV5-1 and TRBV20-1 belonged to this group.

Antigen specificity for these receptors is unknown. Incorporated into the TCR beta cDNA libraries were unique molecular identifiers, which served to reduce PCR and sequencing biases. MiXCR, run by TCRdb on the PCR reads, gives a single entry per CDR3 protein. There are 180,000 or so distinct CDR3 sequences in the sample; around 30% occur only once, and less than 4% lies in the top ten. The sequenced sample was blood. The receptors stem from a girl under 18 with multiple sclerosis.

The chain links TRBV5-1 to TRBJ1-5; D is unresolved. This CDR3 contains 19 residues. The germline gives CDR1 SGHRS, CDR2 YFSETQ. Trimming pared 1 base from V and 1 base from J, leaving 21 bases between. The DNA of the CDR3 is TGCGCCAGCAGCTTGTTACCGCTCGGGTCTCTGGCAAGCAATCAGCCCCAGCATTTT. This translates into CASSLLPLGSLASNQPQHF.

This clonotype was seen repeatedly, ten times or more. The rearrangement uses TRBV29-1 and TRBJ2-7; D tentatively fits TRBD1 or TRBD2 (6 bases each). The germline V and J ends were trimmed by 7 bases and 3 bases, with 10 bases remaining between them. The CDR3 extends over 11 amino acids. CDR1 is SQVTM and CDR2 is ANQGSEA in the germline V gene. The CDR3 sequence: CSGGDNYEQYF. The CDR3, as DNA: TGCAGCGGGGGGGACAACTACGAGCAGTACTTC.

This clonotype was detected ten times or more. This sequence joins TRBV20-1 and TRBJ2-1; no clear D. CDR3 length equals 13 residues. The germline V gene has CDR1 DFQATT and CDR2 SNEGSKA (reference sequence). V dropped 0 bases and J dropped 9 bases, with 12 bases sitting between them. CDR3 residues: CSAREGYPSEQFF. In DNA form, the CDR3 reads TGCAGTGCTAGAGAGGGCTACCCAAGTGAGCAGTTCTTC.

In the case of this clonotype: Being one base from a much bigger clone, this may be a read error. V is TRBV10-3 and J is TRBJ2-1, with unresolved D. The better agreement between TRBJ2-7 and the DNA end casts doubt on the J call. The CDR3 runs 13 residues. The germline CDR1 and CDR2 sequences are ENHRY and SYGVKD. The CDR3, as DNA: TGTGCCATCGCCGAGGACCACTACAATGAGCAGTACTTC. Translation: CAIAEDHYNEQYF.

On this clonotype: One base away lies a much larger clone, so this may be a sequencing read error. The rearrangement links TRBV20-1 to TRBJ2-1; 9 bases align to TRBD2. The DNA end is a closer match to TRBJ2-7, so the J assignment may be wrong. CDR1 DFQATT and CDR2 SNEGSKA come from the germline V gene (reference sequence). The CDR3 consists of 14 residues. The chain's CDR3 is CSASGGGENNEQYF. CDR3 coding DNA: TGCAGTGCTAGCGGCGGGGGGGAAAACAATGAGCAGTACTTC.

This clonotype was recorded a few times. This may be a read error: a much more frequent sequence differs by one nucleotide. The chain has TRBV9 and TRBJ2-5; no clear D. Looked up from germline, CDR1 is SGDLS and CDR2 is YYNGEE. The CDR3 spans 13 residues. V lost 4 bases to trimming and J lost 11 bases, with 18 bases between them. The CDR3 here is CASSPHRGVEQYF. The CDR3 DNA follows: TGTGCCAGCAGCCCCCACAGAGGTGTTGAGCAGTACTTC.

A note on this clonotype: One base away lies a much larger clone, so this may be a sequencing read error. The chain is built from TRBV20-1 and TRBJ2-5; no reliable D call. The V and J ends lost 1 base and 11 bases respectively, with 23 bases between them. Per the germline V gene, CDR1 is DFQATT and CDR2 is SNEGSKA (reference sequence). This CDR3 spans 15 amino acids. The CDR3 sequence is CSARGPAEKYNEQYF. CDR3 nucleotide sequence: TGCAGTGCTAGAGGTCCAGCCGAAAAATACAATGAGCAGTACTTC.

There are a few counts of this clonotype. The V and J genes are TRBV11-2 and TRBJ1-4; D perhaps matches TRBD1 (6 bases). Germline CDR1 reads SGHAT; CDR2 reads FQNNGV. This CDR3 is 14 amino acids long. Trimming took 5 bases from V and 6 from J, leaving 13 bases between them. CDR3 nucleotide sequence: TGTGCCAGCAGCCCAACCGGACAGTATGAAAAACTGTTTTTT. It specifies CASSPTGQYEKLFF.

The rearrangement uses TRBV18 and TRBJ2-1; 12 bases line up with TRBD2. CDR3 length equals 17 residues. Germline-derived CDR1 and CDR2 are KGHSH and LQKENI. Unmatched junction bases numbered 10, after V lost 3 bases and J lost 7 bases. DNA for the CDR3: TGTGCCAGCTCACCTCCTACCCTAGCGGGGGGGCAGAATGAGCAGTTCTTC. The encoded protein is CASSPPTLAGGQNEQFF.

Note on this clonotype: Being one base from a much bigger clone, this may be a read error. CDR3 amino acids: CVSSPGQDNEQFF. CDR3 nucleotide sequence: TGCGTCAGCAGCCCGGGACAGGACAATGAGCAGTTCTTC. The V gene is TRBV5-1, the J gene TRBJ2-1; 8 bases map to TRBD1. The V gene's germline CDR1 is SGHRS and CDR2 YFSETQ. The CDR3 consists of 13 residues.

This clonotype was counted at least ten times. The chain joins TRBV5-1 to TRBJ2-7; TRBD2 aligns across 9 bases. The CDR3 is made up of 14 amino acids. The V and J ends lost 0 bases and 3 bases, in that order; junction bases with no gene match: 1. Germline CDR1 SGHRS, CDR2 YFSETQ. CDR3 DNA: TGCGCCAGCAGCTTGGTAGCGGGAGTCTACGAGCAGTACTTC. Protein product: CASSLVAGVYEQYF.

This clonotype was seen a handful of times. Here the CDR3 reads CASSPPGQHQETQYF. The CDR3 DNA is TGTGCCAGCTCACCACCAGGACAGCACCAAGAGACCCAGTACTTC. The chain links TRBV18 to TRBJ2-5; possible D gene TRBD1, 6 bases. Looked up from germline, CDR1 is KGHSH and CDR2 is LQKENI. The V end lost 0 bases, the J end lost 0 bases, and 8 bases lay between the germline ends. This CDR3 is 15 amino acids long.

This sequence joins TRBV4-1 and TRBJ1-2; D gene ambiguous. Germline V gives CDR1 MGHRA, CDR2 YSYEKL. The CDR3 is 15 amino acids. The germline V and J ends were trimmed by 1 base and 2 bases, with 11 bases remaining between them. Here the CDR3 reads CASSQGGVGNYGYTF. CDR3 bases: TGCGCCAGCAGCCAAGGCGGGGTTGGCAACTATGGCTACACCTTC.

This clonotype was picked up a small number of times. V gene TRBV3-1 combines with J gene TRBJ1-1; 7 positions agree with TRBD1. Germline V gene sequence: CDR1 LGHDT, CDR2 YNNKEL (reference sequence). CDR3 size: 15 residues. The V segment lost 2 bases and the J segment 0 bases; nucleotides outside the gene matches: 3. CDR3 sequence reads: CASSQLTGMNTEAFF. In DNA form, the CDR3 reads TGTGCCAGCAGCCAACTGACAGGGATGAACACTGAAGCTTTCTTT.

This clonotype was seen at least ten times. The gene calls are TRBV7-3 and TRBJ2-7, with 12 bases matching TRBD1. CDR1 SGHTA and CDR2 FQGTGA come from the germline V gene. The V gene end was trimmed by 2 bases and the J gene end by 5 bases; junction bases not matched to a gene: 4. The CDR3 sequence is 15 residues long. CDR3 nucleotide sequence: TGTGCCAGCAGCTTACAGGGACAGGGGGCTAACGAGCAGTACTTC. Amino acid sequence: CASSLQGQGANEQYF.

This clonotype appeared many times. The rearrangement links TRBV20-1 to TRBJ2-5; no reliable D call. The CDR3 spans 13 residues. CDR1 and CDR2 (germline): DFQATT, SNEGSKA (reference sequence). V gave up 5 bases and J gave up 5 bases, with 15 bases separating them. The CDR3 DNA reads TGCAGTGCTCCCAAGGACGGTGCGGAGACCCAGTACTTC. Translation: CSAPKDGAETQYF.

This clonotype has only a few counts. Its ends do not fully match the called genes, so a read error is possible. CDR3 loop: CASSLTGTGQADTQYF. In nucleotides, the CDR3 is TGTGCCAGCTCACTTACCGGGACCGGGCAGGCAGATACACAGTATTTT. The chain recombines TRBV18 with TRBJ2-3; D is perhaps TRBD1 or TRBD2 (5 bases each). Germline CDR1 is KGHSH and CDR2 is LQKENI. The CDR3 contains 16 residues.